The rows below give T cell receptor beta chains drawn from one sample of a study of blood T cell repertoires in COVID-19. Profiling relied on immunoSEQ multiplex PCR, and the TCRdb table lists in-frame clones only, not all of them. The sample gives 100,000 or so clones, roughly 80% of which show up once; approximately 10% is in the top ten. Material: peripheral blood. The source of these receptors is a woman between 70 and 85 years old with acute or convalescent COVID-19. CDR3s include the opening cysteine and the closing phenylalanine or tryptophan. The D gene is left open where the match is weak. Only some rows state a clone size, as once, few, many or a class for expanded clones.

clone size	CDR3 length	V gene	D gene	J gene	CDR3 protein	CDR3 DNA
once	13	TRBV6-2/TRBV6-3	.	TRBJ2-3	CASSYTAADTQYF	TGTGCCAGCAGTTACACCGCGGCAGATACGCAGTATTTT
.	14	TRBV19	.	TRBJ1-5	CASRLVGGIQPQHF	TGTGCCAGTAGACTCGTAGGGGGTATCCAGCCCCAGCATTTT
.	13	TRBV5-4	TRBD2	TRBJ2-3	CASSPASGDTQYF	TGTGCCAGCAGCCCCGCTAGCGGGGATACGCAGTATTTT
once	15	TRBV6-1	TRBD1	TRBJ1-3	CASSEAWRGLYTIYF	TGTGCCAGCAGTGAAGCGTGGAGGGGGCTGTACACCATATATTTT
once	14	TRBV9	.	TRBJ1-5	CASSVDGSNQPQHF	TGTGCCAGCAGCGTAGACGGGAGCAATCAGCCCCAGCATTTT
.	13	TRBV30	TRBD1	TRBJ1-1	CAWSLDRGTEAFF	TGTGCCTGGAGTTTGGACAGGGGAACTGAAGCTTTCTTT
.	17	TRBV29-1	TRBD2	TRBJ2-5	CSVEDMRLAGAQETQYF	TGCAGCGTTGAAGATATGCGACTAGCGGGGGCCCAAGAGACCCAGTACTTC
.	13	TRBV12-5	.	TRBJ1-2	CASGFGGPRGYTF	TGTGCTAGTGGTTTTGGTGGCCCCCGTGGCTACACCTTC
.	14	TRBV9	TRBD1	TRBJ1-4	CASSWGQGNEKLFF	TGTGCCAGCAGCTGGGGACAGGGGAATGAAAAACTGTTTTTT
few	14	TRBV5-1	.	TRBJ1-1	CASSLEGVGTEAFF	TGCGCCAGCAGCTTGGAGGGGGTCGGCACTGAAGCTTTCTTT
.	15	TRBV5-5	TRBD1	TRBJ1-1	CASSPNRGINTEAFF	TGTGCCAGCAGCCCAAACAGGGGAATAAACACTGAAGCTTTCTTT
few	20	TRBV19	.	TRBJ1-5	CASSIDILAGVKGGNQPQHF	TGTGCCAGTAGTATAGATATTTTGGCGGGAGTTAAGGGAGGTAATCAGCCCCAGCATTTT
.	16	TRBV29-1	TRBD1	TRBJ1-4	CSYSGGQGATNEKLFF	TGCAGCTATAGCGGCGGTCAGGGGGCAACTAATGAAAAACTGTTTTTT
.	18	TRBV15	TRBD1	TRBJ2-7	CATSRDKGLEGASYEQYF	TGTGCCACCAGCAGAGATAAGGGGCTAGAGGGGGCTTCCTACGAGCAGTACTTC
.	13	TRBV12-3/TRBV12-4	TRBD1	TRBJ2-7	CASSRDRGYEQYF	TGTGCCAGCAGTCGGGACAGGGGGTACGAGCAGTACTTC
.	14	TRBV30	TRBD1	TRBJ1-1	CAWRKDRGDTEAFF	TGTGCCTGGAGAAAAGACAGGGGTGACACTGAAGCTTTCTTT
.	15	TRBV7-6	TRBD1	TRBJ2-1	CASSLLGTGHNEQFF	TGTGCCAGCAGCTTACTAGGGACAGGTCACAATGAGCAGTTCTTC
.	14	TRBV27	TRBD1	TRBJ1-2	CASSRRGQIYGYTF	TGTGCCAGCAGTAGACGGGGACAGATCTATGGCTACACCTTC
.	15	TRBV6-7	TRBD1	TRBJ2-7	CASSYPRDRTYEQYF	TGTGCCAGCAGTTACCCGAGGGACAGGACCTACGAGCAGTACTTC
.	18	TRBV14	.	TRBJ2-4	CASSQGLTGIRAKNIQYF	TGTGCCAGCAGCCAAGGTTTAACAGGGATTCGTGCCAAAAACATTCAGTACTTC
.	15	TRBV6-2/TRBV6-3	.	TRBJ1-1	CASSLHGQMNTEAFF	TGTGCCAGCAGTCTACACGGACAGATGAACACTGAAGCTTTCTTT
.	10	TRBV29-1	.	TRBJ1-1	CSAGGTEAFF	TGCAGCGCCGGGGGGACTGAAGCTTTCTTT
.	13	TRBV2	.	TRBJ1-2	CASSDNRDYGYTF	TGTGCCAGCAGTGATAACAGGGACTATGGCTACACCTTC
.	14	TRBV5-1	TRBD1	TRBJ2-7	CASSLGWGTDFKVF	TGCGCCAGCAGCTTGGGGTGGGGGACAGATTTTAAGGTCTTC
few	19	TRBV10-3	.	TRBJ1-5	CAISEGSRTFSYSNQPQHF	TGTGCCATCAGTGAGGGCAGTCGCACGTTCTCTTATAGCAATCAGCCCCAGCATTTT
.	14	TRBV19	TRBD1	TRBJ1-1	CASRVDRVLTEAFF	TGTGCCAGTAGAGTAGACAGGGTCTTAACTGAAGCTTTCTTT
once	13	TRBV9	.	TRBJ2-5	CASSATEGETQYF	TGTGCCAGCAGCGCAACGGAGGGGGAGACCCAGTACTTC
.	17	TRBV9	TRBD2	TRBJ2-1	CASSVDPGGSSYNEQFF	TGTGCCAGCAGCGTAGACCCGGGCGGGAGCTCCTACAATGAGCAGTTCTTC
.	14	TRBV7-9	.	TRBJ2-1	CASSRGAGYNEQFF	TGTGCCAGCAGCCGGGGGGCCGGGTACAATGAGCAGTTCTTC
.	14	TRBV6-5	.	TRBJ1-2	CASSRSPERYGYTF	TGTGCCAGCAGTAGAAGCCCCGAGCGCTATGGCTACACCTTC
.	13	TRBV5-6	.	TRBJ2-5	CASSLRGVETQYF	TGTGCCAGCAGCTTGCGCGGGGTAGAGACCCAGTACTTC
.	14	TRBV9	TRBD1	TRBJ1-5	CASSAGQNNQPQHF	TGTGCCAGCAGCGCGGGACAGAACAATCAGCCCCAGCATTTT
once	15	TRBV19	TRBD1	TRBJ2-2	CASSPDRPNTGELFF	TGTGCCAGTAGTCCGGACAGGCCGAACACCGGGGAGCTGTTTTTT
.	15	TRBV5-1	TRBD2	TRBJ2-7	CASSLGGSPSYEQYF	TGCGCCAGCAGCTTGGGCGGGAGCCCCTCCTACGAGCAGTACTTC
.	16	TRBV28	.	TRBJ2-7	CASSRPQAGSTYEQYF	TGTGCCAGCAGTAGGCCTCAGGCAGGTTCTACCTACGAGCAGTACTTC
.	14	TRBV7-2	.	TRBJ2-1	CASSPLGGPNEQFF	TGTGCCAGCAGCCCCCTCGGGGGGCCTAATGAGCAGTTCTTC
.	15	TRBV19	TRBD1	TRBJ1-5	CASSRGTGMDQPQHF	TGTGCCAGTAGCCGTGGGACAGGGATGGATCAGCCCCAGCATTTT
few	20	TRBV10-2	TRBD1	TRBJ1-2	CASSTGGGGPPKSARPGYTF	TGCGCCAGCAGTACAGGGGGCGGCGGTCCGCCTAAGTCGGCAAGGCCTGGCTACACCTTC
.	15	TRBV19	TRBD1	TRBJ1-1	CASSLSGQGATEAFF	TGTGCCAGTAGTCTGTCGGGACAGGGGGCTACTGAAGCTTTCTTT
few	14	TRBV4-1	.	TRBJ2-3	CASSPLFLADTQYF	TGCGCCAGCAGCCCTTTATTTCTAGCGGATACGCAGTATTTT
.	13	TRBV6-5	.	TRBJ2-5	CATQSTPRETQYF	TGTGCCACCCAGTCTACACCGCGGGAGACCCAGTACTTC
.	11	TRBV6-2/TRBV6-3	.	TRBJ2-1	CASSLYNEQFF	TGTGCCAGCAGCCTATACAATGAGCAGTTCTTC
few	17	TRBV18	.	TRBJ1-2	CASSPSLAGGLDYGYTF	TGTGCCAGCTCACCGTCGCTTGCGGGAGGGTTGGACTATGGCTACACCTTC
.	14	TRBV6-5	.	TRBJ2-2	CASSRGTNTGELFF	TGTGCCAGCAGTAGGGGCACTAACACCGGGGAGCTGTTTTTT
.	14	TRBV10-1	.	TRBJ1-2	CASSYYRDGGGYTF	TGCGCCAGCAGTTATTACAGGGACGGCGGTGGCTACACCTTC
.	15	TRBV5-4	TRBD1	TRBJ2-1	CASRSDRGSYNEQFF	TGTGCCAGCAGATCGGACAGGGGTTCCTACAATGAGCAGTTCTTC
.	13	TRBV5-1	.	TRBJ2-1	CASSADWGGEQFF	TGCGCCAGCAGCGCGGACTGGGGAGGTGAGCAGTTCTTC
once	17	TRBV10-2	TRBD1	TRBJ1-3	CASSEFNQGARGNTIYF	TGCGCCAGCAGTGAGTTTAACCAGGGGGCGCGTGGAAACACCATATATTTT
.	16	TRBV10-3	TRBD2	TRBJ2-5	CAISSSGSPHQETQYF	TGTGCCATCTCGTCTAGCGGGAGTCCCCACCAAGAGACCCAGTACTTC
.	16	TRBV28	.	TRBJ2-5	CASSQLGPGGGETQYF	TGTGCCAGCAGTCAACTGGGGCCCGGTGGGGGGGAGACCCAGTACTTC
once	16	TRBV11-2	TRBD1	TRBJ1-5	CASSPDRVSGNQPQHF	TGTGCCAGCAGCCCAGACAGGGTTTCGGGCAATCAGCCCCAGCATTTT
.	11	TRBV6-2/TRBV6-3	TRBD2	TRBJ2-1	CASSYASGQFF	TGTGCCAGCAGTTACGCTAGCGGTCAGTTCTTC
.	15	TRBV4-1	TRBD2	TRBJ2-1	CASSLLAGGVREQFF	TGCGCCAGCAGCCTTCTAGCGGGAGGGGTTCGTGAGCAGTTCTTC
.	13	TRBV5-1	TRBD1	TRBJ2-4	CASSLQGKNIQYF	TGCGCCAGCAGCCTACAGGGGAAAAACATTCAGTACTTC